Listed here is a single T cell receptor beta chain. The data belong to a study of blood T cell repertoires in COVID-19. CDR3 size: 16 residues. The ends lost 1 base at V and 0 bases at J; junction bases unmatched: 6. Germline-derived CDR1 and CDR2 are SGHTS and YDEGEE. Libraries were prepared by immunoSEQ multiplex PCR; TCRdb keeps only in-frame clonotypes and omits some of them. The table records about 26,000 clones, roughly 89% of them present only once. The sequenced sample was peripheral blood. The chain employs TRBV5-8 and TRBJ1-1, with 7 positions matching TRBD1. The source of this sequence is a human donor in a cohort sampled during active COVID-19. CDR3 residues: CASSLLTGSMNTEAFF. The CDR3 coding sequence is TGTGCCAGCAGCTTGCTGACAGGGAGTATGAACACTGAAGCTTTCTTT.